The source of this T cell receptor (beta chain) is a study of regulatory T cells in long-lasting Graves disease. Whole-study findings and limits: Among samples with persistent disease, TRBV28, TRBJ1-2 and TRBJ2-5 were favored.

V was clipped by 5 bases and J by 7 bases; unmatched bases: 5. The CDR3 length is 14 residues. Germline values: CDR1 SGHNT, CDR2 YENEEA. Time point of the sample: newly diagnosed GD, antithyroid drugs for less than 3 months. Extracted RNA from PBMCs served as the source of the TCR library. In the case of this clonotype: The antigen remains unidentified.

With iRepertoire HTBI primers and Arm-PCR of CDR3 regions, TCR beta libraries were built. TCRdb redid the calling of the multiplex PCR reads with MiXCR, one entry per CDR3 protein. The sample gives a few hundred thousand distinct CDR3 sequences, 15% of which show up once; around 7.6% is in the top ten. This same sample was also part of a study on T cells in Graves' hyperthyroidism and ophthalmopathy.

The J gene is TRBJ2-3, the V gene TRBV11-3; 11 bases are shared with TRBD2. The source material was peripheral blood mononuclear cells (PBMCs), sampled at new diagnosis, from a patient treated with antithyroid drugs. The TCR originated in a woman aged 40 to 50 with Graves disease. CDR3 protein: CASSRASGRNTQYF. The DNA for the CDR3 is TGTGCCAGCAGCCGGGCTAGCGGGAGGAATACGCAGTATTTT. Full variable domain (remainder filled in from reference TRBV11-3 and TRBJ2-3): EAGVVQSPRYKIIEKKQPVAFWCNPISGHNTLYWYLQNLGQGPELLIRYENEEAVDDSQLPKDRFSAERLKGVDSTLKIQPAELGDSAVYLCASSRASGRNTQYFGPGTRLTVL.